This T cell receptor (beta chain) was recorded in a study of cytomegalovirus exposure and HLA in healthy donors. PCR involved 60 Vbeta and 13 Jbeta primers. Profiled with immunoSEQ multiplex PCR; TCRdb holds only in-frame clones, not every one. The sample has some 90,000 clones, approximately 75% seen once; the top ten hold less than 15%. The sample comprised PBMCs. This clonotype was sampled from a woman in her 70s in good health and CMV-seropositive.

CDR3 sequence reads: CASSSTSANEQFF. In DNA form, the CDR3 reads TGTGCCAGCAGCTCAACTAGCGCCAATGAGCAGTTCTTC. V usage is TRBV5-4 and J usage is TRBJ2-1; 7 bases line up with TRBD2. The V and J ends lost 3 bases and 6 bases, in that order; junction bases with no gene match: 3. This CDR3 has 13 amino acids. The germline V gene encodes CDR1 SGHNT and CDR2 YYREEE (reference sequence).